This T cell receptor beta chain is drawn from a study of molecular identifiers for immune sequencing clone quantification. As for the study in general: Replicate RNA from about 20,000 or 100,000 naive CD8 T cells formed five aliquots; four were sequenced. The study's findings and limits: For effector cells, clones above 20 RNA copies held over 97% of molecules; for naive cells, under 1%. Among over 950,000 naive cells, as was reported, spiked Jurkat TCR RNA from one cell was detectable.

TCRdb re-called the PCR reads through MiXCR, storing one row per CDR3 protein. The sample has approximately 500,000 distinct CDR3 sequences, about 26% seen once. On this clonotype itself: Antigen specificity is unknown. At one boundary the junction diverges from the germline segment, which might be a read error.

Sorting selected naive CD8 T cells with a CD8+CD4-CCR7+CD45RA+ phenotype. Germline V gene data show CDR1 as MNHEY and CDR2 as SVGEGT. The CDR3 runs to 16 residues. This TCR was sampled from a human donor in good health. Some libraries in this study had Jurkat cell RNA spiked in. Sequencing was performed on naive CD8+ T cells from blood, with Jurkat cell RNA spiked in. Subset: FACS-sorted CD8+CD4-CCR7+CD45RA+ naive T cells. V is TRBV6-2 or TRBV6-3 and J is TRBJ1-1, with unresolved D. The CDR3 is CASGYSILGRNTEAFF. The CDR3 region has the DNA TGTGCCAGCGGTTACTCGATTCTCGGCAGGAACACTGAAGCTTTCTTT.